The clone carrying this T cell receptor (beta chain) occurred once. The authors' processing: Reference gene primer amplification gave nucleated cell count estimates. Clones were sequenced by immunoSEQ multiplex PCR, and TCRdb holds only the in-frame ones, with some missing. The D gene and trimming were derived from the DNA, and the V and J assignments and clone size from that table. The sample records around 180,000 clones, around 85% being singletons. Germline V gives CDR1 LGHDT, CDR2 YNNKEL (reference sequence). The ends were cut back, 4 bases at V and 5 bases at J, with 14 bases in the middle. The CDR3 contains 14 residues. These data originate in a study of blood T cell repertoires in COVID-19.

This TCR came from a woman of 80 years or more with acute or convalescent COVID-19. This rearrangement joins TRBV3-1 (or the pseudogene TRBV3-2) to TRBJ1-1; possibly TRBD1 for D (5 bases). What was sequenced was peripheral blood. CDR3 in amino acids: CASSPGGKWTEAFF. The CDR3 DNA reads TGTGCCAGCAGCCCCGGGGGGAAGTGGACTGAAGCTTTCTTT.